This TCR beta chain was recorded in a study of siplizumab effects on memory and regulatory T cells. V gave up 4 bases and J gave up 5 bases; unmatched junction bases: 13. The CDR3 has 17 amino acids. The germline gives CDR1 SGHTA, CDR2 FQGNSA. Assay used: immunoSEQ multiplex PCR; TCRdb lists only in-frame clones, some missing. The sample has roughly 68,000 clones, around 96% seen once. The gene calls are TRBV7-2 and TRBJ2-3; the match to TRBD1 covers 9 bases. The receptor's source is a human donor in good health. Material: naive CD8+ T cells sorted from blood. The CDR3 DNA sequence: TGTGCCAGCAGCTCTATGGCCGGGACAGGGTTATTAGATACGCAGTATTTT. Its protein is CASSSMAGTGLLDTQYF.